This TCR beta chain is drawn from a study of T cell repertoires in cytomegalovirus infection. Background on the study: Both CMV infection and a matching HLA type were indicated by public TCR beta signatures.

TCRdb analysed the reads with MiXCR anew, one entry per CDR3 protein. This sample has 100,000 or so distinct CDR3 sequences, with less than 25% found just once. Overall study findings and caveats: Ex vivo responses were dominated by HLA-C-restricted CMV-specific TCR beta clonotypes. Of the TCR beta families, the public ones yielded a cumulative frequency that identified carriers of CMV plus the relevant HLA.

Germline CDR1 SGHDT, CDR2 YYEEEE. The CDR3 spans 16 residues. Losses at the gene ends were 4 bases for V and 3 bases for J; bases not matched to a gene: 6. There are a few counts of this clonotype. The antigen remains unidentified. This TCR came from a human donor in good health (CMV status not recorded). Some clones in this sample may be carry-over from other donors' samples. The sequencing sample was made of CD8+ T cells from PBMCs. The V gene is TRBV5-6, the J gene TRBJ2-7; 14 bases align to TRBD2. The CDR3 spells CASSLRTSGRSYEQYF. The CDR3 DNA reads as TGTGCCAGCAGCCTACGGACTAGCGGGAGGAGCTACGAGCAGTACTTC.